This T cell receptor (beta chain) was identified during a study of T-cell memory formation after mild COVID-19. Study-level results: While clones contracting from day 15 to 85 were balanced between CD4 and CD8, later expanders leaned CD4+. Chiefly within CM and EM were the contracting CD4+ clones; CD8+ ones were within EMRA. Second-wave clones peaking on day 37 lacked confirmed SARS-CoV-2 specificity.

This clonotype was recorded a few times. Antigen: not known. TCRdb redid the calling of the 5' RACE reads with MiXCR, one entry per CDR3 protein. The sample lists approximately 260,000 distinct CDR3 sequences, 16% seen once, with 22% in the top ten. Germline lookup yields CDR1 SNHLY and CDR2 FYNNEI. V gave up 0 bases and J gave up 4 bases, with 10 bases separating them. The CDR3 is made up of 14 amino acids. V usage is TRBV2 and J usage is TRBJ2-7; unclear D gene. Sequencing used PBMCs or a T cell subset sorted from them (not recorded which). This TCR derives from a man aged 18 to 29 who had mild COVID-19 (a few samples of this study predate the infection). Cell type and time point are not known. CDR3 residues: CASSEAPGRYEQYV. CDR3 DNA: TGTGCCAGCAGTGAAGCGCCGGGCAGGTACGAGCAGTACGTC.